This T cell receptor beta chain was recovered during a study of control samples from healthy donors and cancer patients. The germline gives CDR1 SGHNT, CDR2 YENEEA. V lost 3 bases to trimming and J lost 3 bases, with 5 bases between them. The length of the CDR3 is 12 residues. Sequencing used immunoSEQ multiplex PCR; TCRdb keeps in-frame clones, though not all of them. The sample has just over 150,000 clones, about 93% seen once. The gene calls are TRBV11-3 and TRBJ2-5; D gene unclear. This TCR was sampled from a man aged 50 to 60 in good health. Sequenced input: blood. In nucleotides, the CDR3 is TGTGCCAGCAGCTTGAATGAAGAGACCCAGTACTTC. It codes for CASSLNEETQYF. Drawing the rest from reference TRBV11-3 and TRBJ2-5, the complete variable domain is EAGVVQSPRYKIIEKKQPVAFWCNPISGHNTLYWYLQNLGQGPELLIRYENEEAVDDSQLPKDRFSAERLKGVDSTLKIQPAELGDSAVYLCASSLNEETQYFGPGTRLLVL.